Listed below are T cell receptor beta chains from one sample, sequenced in a study of identical twins. Using its own MiXCR run on the 5' RACE reads, TCRdb lists one record per CDR3 protein. The data contain about 890,000 distinct CDR3 sequences, 9% to 15% of them seen just once; the ten biggest clones take up 1.5% to 2%. This sample was also put to use in a study of yellow fever vaccine responses in identical twins.

Sequenced material: PBMCs. The origin of the receptors is a woman between 18 and 29 years old in good health. The CDR3 runs from the conserved cysteine through the conserved F or W. The order of the fields is clone size, V gene, D gene, J gene, CDR3 DNA, CDR3 protein. D genes are given only for firm matches. Size is omitted from some rows. Given values are once, few, many or a class for expanded clones.

abundance: few
v_gene: TRBV6-5
d_gene: TRBD2
j_gene: TRBJ2-7
CDR3nt: TGTGCCAGCAGTTACGAGGCGGGAGACGGCCCCGAGCAGTACTTC
CDR3aa: CASSYEAGDGPEQYF

abundance: many
v_gene: TRBV12-3/TRBV12-4
d_gene: .
j_gene: TRBJ1-6
CDR3nt: TGTGCCAGCAAGACAGGCAATAATTCACCCCTCCACTTT
CDR3aa: CASKTGNNSPLHF

abundance: few
v_gene: TRBV12-3/TRBV12-4
d_gene: TRBD2
j_gene: TRBJ2-2
CDR3nt: TGTGCCAGCAGTCCAGCCTCAGCGGGAGTTGCGACCGGGGAGCTGTTTTTT
CDR3aa: CASSPASAGVATGELFF

abundance: few
v_gene: TRBV20-1
d_gene: .
j_gene: TRBJ1-2
CDR3nt: TGCAGTGCGGGGGGGGGAGCTAACTATGGCTACACCTTC
CDR3aa: CSAGGGANYGYTF

abundance: few
v_gene: TRBV7-9
d_gene: TRBD1
j_gene: TRBJ1-2
CDR3nt: TGTGCCAGCAGTACGGGACAGAACTATGGCTACACCTTC
CDR3aa: CASSTGQNYGYTF

abundance: few
v_gene: TRBV5-1
d_gene: .
j_gene: TRBJ2-1
CDR3nt: TGCGCCAGCAGCGCCCCTGGGCCGCACAATGAGCAGTTCTTC
CDR3aa: CASSAPGPHNEQFF

abundance: few
v_gene: TRBV9
d_gene: TRBD1
j_gene: TRBJ1-1
CDR3nt: TGTGCCAGCAGCGTAGGGTCCGGGACAGGGGGCACTGAAGCTTTCTTT
CDR3aa: CASSVGSGTGGTEAFF

abundance: .
v_gene: TRBV7-8
d_gene: .
j_gene: TRBJ2-5
CDR3nt: TGTGCCAGCAGCTTAACCTGGGACCCAGCTGAAGAGACCCAGTACTTC
CDR3aa: CASSLTWDPAEETQYF

abundance: .
v_gene: TRBV5-5
d_gene: TRBD1
j_gene: TRBJ2-7
CDR3nt: TGTGCCACCCACGGGACAGAATCCTACGAGCAGTACTTC
CDR3aa: CATHGTESYEQYF

abundance: .
v_gene: TRBV29-1
d_gene: .
j_gene: TRBJ1-4
CDR3nt: TGCAGCGGCGGGGGGGGAACTAATGAAAAACTGTTTTTT
CDR3aa: CSGGGGTNEKLFF

abundance: .
v_gene: TRBV14
d_gene: .
j_gene: TRBJ1-3
CDR3nt: TGTGCCAGCAGCCCCCCCCCTTTTGGAAACACCATATATTTT
CDR3aa: CASSPPPFGNTIYF

abundance: many
v_gene: TRBV3-1
d_gene: .
j_gene: TRBJ1-2
CDR3nt: TGTGCCAGCAGCCACCGGGACACCGATGGCTACACCTTC
CDR3aa: CASSHRDTDGYTF

abundance: many
v_gene: TRBV6-1
d_gene: TRBD2
j_gene: TRBJ2-2
CDR3nt: TGTGCCAGCAGTGTAGGGACTAATACCGGGGAGCTGTTTTTT
CDR3aa: CASSVGTNTGELFF

abundance: few
v_gene: TRBV5-1
d_gene: .
j_gene: TRBJ2-5
CDR3nt: TGCGCCAGCAGCTTGGCGGCAGGGATCGAGACCCAGTACTTC
CDR3aa: CASSLAAGIETQYF

abundance: few
v_gene: TRBV4-1
d_gene: TRBD2
j_gene: TRBJ2-3
CDR3nt: TGCGCCAGCAGCCAACCCCGGACTAGCGGGACAACGGATACGCAGTATTTT
CDR3aa: CASSQPRTSGTTDTQYF

abundance: .
v_gene: TRBV6-1
d_gene: TRBD1
j_gene: TRBJ2-7
CDR3nt: TGTGCCAGCAGGGTAACCGGGACAGGGGTCCACGAGCAGTACTTC
CDR3aa: CASRVTGTGVHEQYF

abundance: many
v_gene: TRBV5-1
d_gene: TRBD1
j_gene: TRBJ1-1
CDR3nt: TGCGCCAGCAGCCGAGTCCGGGACAGGATGAACACTGAAGCTTTCTTT
CDR3aa: CASSRVRDRMNTEAFF